Included here is one T cell receptor (beta chain) sequence, with context. An end of the junction does not agree with germline; a read error may underlie this. Per the germline V gene, CDR1 is SSHAT and CDR2 is FNYEAQ (reference sequence). The CDR3 extends over 16 amino acids. Authors' processing steps: Estimates of nucleated cell counts were drawn from the amplification of reference gene primers. Measured with immunoSEQ multiplex PCR; TCRdb has only the in-frame clones, and not every one. V and J calls and clone size follow that table, whereas D and trimming were derived from the DNA. The sample includes some 300,000 clones, around nine tenths of them seen just once. The data were taken from a study of blood T cell repertoires in COVID-19. At the level of the study: Recovered participants had two consecutive negative NP/OP PCR tests, healthcare professional clearance, or symptom resolution. Both acute and convalescent COVID-19 samples were obtained from the United States, Italy and Spain. From T cells, B-cell-depleted T cells, or PBMCs came the material, which was cDNA or gDNA.

The V call is TRBV7-7, the J call TRBJ2-3; 12 bases line up with TRBD2. Sequenced material: PBMCs or T cells enriched from blood (not recorded which). The TCR sequence derives from an older woman in a cohort exposed to, infected with or recovered from COVID-19 (not recorded which). The CDR3 loop reads CASSQRLAGVTDTQYF. In DNA, the CDR3 is TGTGCTAGCAGCCAGAGACTAGCGGGAGTGACAGATACGCAGTATTTT. Variable domain in full (rest from reference TRBV7-7 and TRBJ2-3): GAGVSQSPRYKVTKRGQDVTLRCDPISSHATLYWYQQALGQGPEFLTYFNYEAQPDKSGLPSDRFSAERPEGSISTLTIQRTEQRDSAMYRCASSQRLAGVTDTQYFGPGTRLTVL.